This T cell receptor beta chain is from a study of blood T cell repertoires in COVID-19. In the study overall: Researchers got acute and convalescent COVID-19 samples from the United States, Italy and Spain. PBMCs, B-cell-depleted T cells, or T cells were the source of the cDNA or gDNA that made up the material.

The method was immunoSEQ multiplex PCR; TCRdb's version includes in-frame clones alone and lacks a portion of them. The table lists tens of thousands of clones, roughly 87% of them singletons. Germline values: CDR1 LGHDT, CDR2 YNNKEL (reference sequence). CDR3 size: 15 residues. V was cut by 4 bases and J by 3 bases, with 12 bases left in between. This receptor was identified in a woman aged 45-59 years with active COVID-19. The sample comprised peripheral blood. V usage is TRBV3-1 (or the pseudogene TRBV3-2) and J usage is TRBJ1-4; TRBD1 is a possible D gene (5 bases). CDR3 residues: CASSPPATANEKLFF. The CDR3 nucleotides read TGTGCCAGCAGCCCCCCGGCGACAGCTAATGAAAAACTGTTTTTT.